These T cell receptor beta chains were read from a single sample in a study of blood T cell repertoires in COVID-19. Profiled with immunoSEQ multiplex PCR; TCRdb holds only in-frame clones, not every one. The sample contains about 370,000 clones, approximately 90% of which appear only once. The sample comprised PBMCs or T cells enriched from blood (not recorded which). The receptors come from a woman aged 35 to 49 who had been exposed to COVID-19. Each CDR3 is given with its conserved first and last residue. Rows give clone size only sometimes, using once, few, many, or a class for an expanded clone.

J: TRBJ2-7; V: TRBV5-1; size: .; CDR3: CASSPAGTAYEQYF
J: TRBJ1-1; V: TRBV10-3; size: .; CDR3: CAITQGAPNTEAFF
J: TRBJ1-2; V: TRBV30; size: .; CDR3: CAWKKKQPSGYTF
J: TRBJ2-1; V: TRBV5-1; size: .; CDR3: CASSPDRGLVDEQFF
J: TRBJ2-7; V: TRBV6-5; size: .; CDR3: CASSYAGRYEQYF
J: TRBJ2-2; V: TRBV9; size: .; CDR3: CASSGSTGGSGELFF
J: TRBJ2-7; V: TRBV5-1; size: .; CDR3: CASRYRDRASYEQYF
J: TRBJ1-2; V: TRBV6-2/TRBV6-3; size: few; CDR3: CASSKRDRGMGDYGYTF
J: TRBJ1-1; V: TRBV15; size: few; CDR3: CATSRDFWGRTEAFF
J: TRBJ2-3; V: TRBV18; size: .; CDR3: CASSPGTQGDTQYF
J: TRBJ2-1; V: TRBV18; size: .; CDR3: CASSPPEHSSYNEQFF
J: TRBJ2-1; V: TRBV19; size: once; CDR3: CASMGSGRTYNEQFF